What follows is one T cell receptor beta chain and its context. Its specificity is not known. Trimming cost V 5 bases and J 5 bases; bases outside gene matches: 12. The germline V gene encodes CDR1 SGHAT and CDR2 FQNNGV. CDR3 length: 15 residues. This entry comes from a study of cytomegalovirus exposure and HLA in healthy donors. The repertoire was sequenced with immunoSEQ multiplex PCR; TCRdb's copy has only in-frame clones and lacks some. In the table there are 110,000 to 150,000 clones, 94% of which are singletons. General study findings and limits: The study put 150 to 200 TCR beta chains on its list as cytomegalovirus-associated. In vitro experiments confirmed that three CMV-associated chains were specific for CMV antigens.

This clonotype originated in a man aged 18 to 29 in good health and CMV-seropositive. This chain uses TRBV11-2 with TRBJ2-7; the match to TRBD1 covers 7 bases. The sequenced sample consisted of PBMCs. CDR3 sequence (DNA): TGTGCCAGCAGCCCCTCCGGGGACAGACTCCACGAGCAGTACTTC. Encoded protein: CASSPSGDRLHEQYF.